These 30 T cell receptor beta chains share one sample of origin, sequenced in a study of blood T cell repertoires in COVID-19. Method: immunoSEQ multiplex PCR; TCRdb's copy keeps in-frame clones and lacks some. The table includes around 200,000 clones, roughly nine tenths detected once. Sample: peripheral blood. The receptor source for this set is a man aged 65 to 79 with active or convalescent COVID-19.

The gene calls are TRBV28 and TRBJ1-2; possible D gene TRBD1, 6 bases. From germline, CDR1 is MDHEN and CDR2 SYDVKM. Trimming left V 5 bases short and J 2 bases short, with 15 bases between. The CDR3 consists of 15 residues. CDR3 protein: CASSTPGTRNYGYTF. The CDR3 DNA reads TGTGCCAGCAGTACTCCGGGGACACGCAACTATGGCTACACCTTC.

The J gene is TRBJ2-7, the V gene TRBV19; 9 nucleotides align to TRBD1. Looked up from germline, CDR1 is LNHDA and CDR2 is SQIVND (reference sequence). The CDR3 has 16 residues. Losses at the gene ends were 1 base for V and 5 bases for J; bases not matched to a gene: 9. The CDR3 nucleotides read TGTGCCAGTAGTATAGGCTACGGGACAGGGAACGACGAGCAGTACTTC. Translated: CASSIGYGTGNDEQYF. Complete variable domain (other parts from reference TRBV19 and TRBJ2-7): DGGITQSPKYLFRKEGQNVTLSCEQNLNHDAMYWYRQDPGQGLRLIYYSQIVNDFQKGDIAEGYSVSREKKESFPLTVTSAQKNPTAFYLCASSIGYGTGNDEQYFGPGTRLTVT.

The chain links TRBV9 to TRBJ2-7, with 8 bases matching TRBD2. The V gene's germline CDR1 is SGDLS and CDR2 YYNGEE. CDR3 length: 13 residues. The trim removed 4 bases at V and 5 bases at J, leaving 5 bases unmatched. The CDR3 reads CASSPTGGDEQYF. CDR3 bases: TGTGCCAGCAGCCCAACCGGGGGGGACGAGCAGTACTTC.

The rearrangement uses TRBV11-2 and TRBJ2-1; possibly TRBD2 for D (6 bases). Trimming took off 1 base at V and 10 bases at J, with 17 bases between the two ends. The CDR3 sequence is 15 residues long. Germline CDR1 is SGHAT and CDR2 is FQNNGV. CDR3 amino acids: CASSLVETSRLEQFF. The CDR3 region has the DNA TGTGCCAGCAGCTTAGTAGAGACTAGTAGGTTGGAGCAGTTCTTC.

A single count supports this clone. The chain uses TRBV5-4 and TRBJ2-7; TRBD2 is a possible D gene (6 bases). V lost 4 bases to trimming and J lost 0 bases, with 17 bases between them. CDR1 SGHNT and CDR2 YYREEE come from the germline V gene (reference sequence). The CDR3 runs 16 residues. CDR3 amino acids: CASSAGPDPRSYEQYF. For the CDR3, the DNA is TGTGCCAGCAGCGCGGGGCCAGACCCGCGCTCCTACGAGCAGTACTTC. The full variable domain, its missing parts supplied by reference TRBV5-4 and TRBJ2-7, is ETGVTQSPTHLIKTRGQQVTLRCSSQSGHNTVSWYQQALGQGPQFIFQYYREEENGRGNFPPRFSGLQFPNYSSELNVNALELDDSALYLCASSAGPDPRSYEQYFGPGTRLTVT.

The chain is built from TRBV6-6 and TRBJ1-5; unclear D gene. V lost 5 bases, J lost 0 bases, and 11 bases lay in between. This CDR3 has 15 residues. Germline V lookup: CDR1 MNHNY, CDR2 SVGAGI (reference sequence). The CDR3 region has the DNA TGTGCCAGCAGTCCCCCGACTCATAGCAATCAGCCCCAGCATTTT. Its protein is CASSPPTHSNQPQHF.

The chain employs TRBV18 and TRBJ1-1; 9 bases align to TRBD1. There are 15 residues in the CDR3. Germline CDR1 is KGHSH and CDR2 is LQKENI. The J segment lost 5 bases and the V segment lost 3 bases, leaving 7 bases of the junction unmatched. CDR3 DNA: TGTGCCAGCTCACCTTTACAGGGGGCTAGGACTGAAGCTTTCTTT. Protein sequence: CASSPLQGARTEAFF. Combining the CDR3 with reference TRBV18 and TRBJ1-1 gives the whole variable domain NAGVMQNPRHLVRRRGQEARLRCSPMKGHSHVYWYRQLPEEGLKFMVYLQKENIIDESGMPKERFSAEFPKEGPSILRIQQVVRGDSAAYFCASSPLQGARTEAFFGQGTRLTVV.

V and J are TRBV7-2 and TRBJ2-7; 14 nucleotides agree with TRBD2. The V segment lost 4 bases and the J segment 1 base; nucleotides outside the gene matches: 6. The CDR3 totals 17 residues. From germline, CDR1 is SGHTA and CDR2 FQGNSA. The CDR3 sequence: CASSYRLAGGTSYEQYF. CDR3 nucleotide sequence: TGTGCCAGCAGCTACAGACTAGCGGGAGGGACATCCTACGAGCAGTACTTC.

This chain joins TRBV19 and TRBJ1-6; D might be TRBD1 (5 bases). The CDR3 is made up of 14 amino acids. Looked up from germline, CDR1 is LNHDA and CDR2 is SQIVND (reference sequence). The V and J ends lost 4 bases and 9 bases respectively, with 13 bases between them. The chain's CDR3 is CASSTQVRGSPLHF. The CDR3 DNA sequence: TGTGCCAGTAGTACACAGGTTCGAGGTTCACCCCTCCACTTT.

Only one count was recorded for this clone. The J gene is TRBJ2-1, the V gene TRBV18; perhaps TRBD1 as D (6 bases). The ends were cut back, 3 bases at V and 0 bases at J, with 15 bases in the middle. This CDR3 contains 17 residues. Germline lookup yields CDR1 KGHSH and CDR2 LQKENI. The CDR3 region has the DNA TGTGCCAGCTCACCCCTCCCACGAGGGGGCTCCTACAATGAGCAGTTCTTC. Protein product: CASSPLPRGGSYNEQFF.

This chain connects TRBV5-4 to TRBJ2-5, with 10 positions matching TRBD2. The CDR3 runs to 14 residues. V lost 1 base to trimming and J lost 3 bases; unmatched junction nucleotides: 0. The germline V gene encodes CDR1 SGHNT and CDR2 YYREEE (reference sequence). The CDR3 is CASSLTSGKETQYF. DNA for the CDR3: TGTGCCAGCAGCTTGACTAGCGGGAAAGAGACCCAGTACTTC.

This clone was seen just once. V is TRBV2 and J is TRBJ1-2; D remains ambiguous. The CDR3 spans 16 residues. Germline V gene data show CDR1 as SNHLY and CDR2 as FYNNEI. Deletions cut 8 bases from V and 6 bases from J, with 25 bases between. The CDR3 nucleotides are TGTGCCAGCGAGCGGGGTCGGGGAGGTGGGAACGATGGCTACACCTTC. Amino acids: CASERGRGGGNDGYTF.

V gene TRBV7-2 combines with J gene TRBJ2-5, with D tentatively TRBD1 (5 bases). Trimming took off 2 bases at V and 4 bases at J, with 8 bases between the two ends. Germline loops: CDR1 SGHTA, CDR2 FQGNSA. The CDR3 covers 13 residues. The CDR3 here is CASSLFQGETQYF. The CDR3 DNA follows: TGTGCCAGCAGCTTATTCCAGGGAGAGACCCAGTACTTC.

This clone showed up many times. The gene calls are TRBV7-2 and TRBJ1-2; no clear D. CDR3 length equals 13 residues. The germline gives CDR1 SGHTA, CDR2 FQGNSA. Trimming took 5 bases from V and 8 from J, leaving 15 bases between them. The CDR3 region has the DNA TGTGCCAGCAGCCTCGACAAGGAGGGAGGCTACACCTTC. Protein product: CASSLDKEGGYTF.

This clone was seen only a few times. This chain joins TRBV5-5 and TRBJ1-5, with D perhaps matching TRBD1 (5 bases). V shed 7 bases and J shed 3 bases, with 11 bases lying between them. Germline CDR1 and CDR2: SGHKS and YYEKEE (reference sequence). The CDR3 is 13 amino acids. The CDR3 nucleotides read TGTGCCAGCGGAGACAGCAACAATCAGCCCCAGCATTTT. Translating gives CASGDSNNQPQHF.

V is TRBV7-2 and J is TRBJ1-2; TRBD1 aligns across 7 bases. Germline values: CDR1 SGHTA, CDR2 FQGNSA. V trimming: 1 base; J trimming: 5 bases; junction bases outside the gene matches: 10. This CDR3 contains 16 residues. DNA for the CDR3: TGTGCCAGCAGCTTAGAACAGGGGAGGCGAAGTTATGGCTACACCTTC. Its translation: CASSLEQGRRSYGYTF. The entire variable domain, with the rest obtained from reference TRBV7-2 and TRBJ1-2, is as follows: GAGVSQSPSNKVTEKGKDVELRCDPISGHTALYWYRQSLGQGLEFLIYFQGNSAPDKSGLPSDRFSAERTGGSVSTLTIQRTQQEDSAVYLCASSLEQGRRSYGYTFGSGTRLTVV.

The V and J genes are TRBV28 and TRBJ2-5, with D possibly being TRBD2 (6 bases). The V gene lost 8 bases and the J gene lost 4 bases, with 17 bases spanning the gap. Germline CDR1 MDHEN, CDR2 SYDVKM. The CDR3 length is 14 residues. CDR3 amino acids: CASDPRRGGETQYF. CDR3 bases: TGTGCCAGCGACCCTAGGCGGGGAGGAGAGACCCAGTACTTC.

This sequence joins TRBV5-6 and TRBJ1-5; TRBD1 might be the D (6 bases). From germline, CDR1 is SGHDT and CDR2 YYEEEE. This CDR3 is 16 amino acids long. V was pared by 0 bases and J by 5 bases, with 15 bases between. CDR3 DNA sequence: TGTGCCAGCAGCTTGGCCCCCCCCAGGGGAGATCAGCCCCAGCATTTT. It codes for CASSLAPPRGDQPQHF.

This clone was seen a single time. Here the CDR3 DNA reads TGCAGCGTTGAAGCTAGCGGAGACCAAGAGACCCAGTACTTC. It is translated as CSVEASGDQETQYF. The rearrangement links TRBV29-1 to TRBJ2-5, with 7 bases aligning to TRBD2. V shed 1 base and J 0 bases; nucleotides not matched to a gene: 2. The CDR3 has 14 residues. Germline CDR1 and CDR2: SQVTM and ANQGSEA.

This clone was seen a few times. This chain uses TRBV15 with TRBJ1-4, with D possibly TRBD1 on 6 matching bases. Germline V gives CDR1 LNHNV, CDR2 YYDKDF (reference sequence). The CDR3 is 13 amino acids. The V end was cut by 5 bases, the J end by 8 bases, with 12 bases between. The CDR3 sequence is CATSLRQEEKLFF. The CDR3 DNA reads TGTGCCACCAGCCTCAGACAGGAAGAAAAACTGTTTTTT.

The rearrangement links TRBV3-1 (or the pseudogene TRBV3-2) to TRBJ1-2, with D possibly TRBD1 on 6 matching bases. The length of the CDR3 is 16 residues. Trimming took off 4 bases at V and 8 bases at J, with 23 bases between the two ends. Germline values: CDR1 LGHDT, CDR2 YNNKEL (reference sequence). In nucleotides, the CDR3 is TGTGCCAGCAGCCTATACCCCGATGGGGGGGCGGAGGGCTACACCTTC. Translated: CASSLYPDGGAEGYTF.

This clone has just one count. The chain is built from TRBV28 and TRBJ2-7; 9 positions match TRBD2. The germline CDR1 and CDR2 sequences are MDHEN and SYDVKM. Trimming at V came to 4 bases and at J to 0 bases, leaving 4 bases not matched to a gene. The CDR3 length is 15 residues. The CDR3 sequence: CASSSGTSSSYEQYF. DNA for the CDR3: TGTGCCAGCAGTTCCGGGACTAGCAGCTCCTACGAGCAGTACTTC.

The V and J genes are TRBV30 and TRBJ1-6; tentative D call: TRBD1 (5 bases). The V and J ends lost 3 bases and 11 bases respectively, with 11 bases between them. CDR3 length equals 12 residues. Per germline, CDR1 GTSNPN and CDR2 SVGIG (reference sequence). CDR3 residues: CAWRRGATPLHF. CDR3 in DNA: TGTGCCTGGAGAAGGGGTGCTACACCCCTCCACTTT.

V and J are TRBV4-1 and TRBJ2-3, with 11 bases fitting TRBD2. The CDR3 has 18 residues. Germline V gene sequence: CDR1 MGHRA, CDR2 YSYEKL. V shed 5 bases, J shed 2 bases, and the junction held 12 bases outside the gene matches. For the CDR3, the DNA is TGCGCCAGCAGCTCCAAACTCCGACTAGCGGGAAACACAGATACGCAGTATTTT. Translation gives CASSSKLRLAGNTDTQYF.

V and J are TRBV18 and TRBJ2-1; 8 nucleotides align to TRBD2. Germline V gene sequence: CDR1 KGHSH, CDR2 LQKENI. The CDR3 loop spans 15 amino acids. V dropped 5 bases and J dropped 4; count of bases not matched to a gene: 7. Here the CDR3 DNA reads TGTGCCAGCTCATCTACTAGCGGAGAATACAATGAGCAGTTCTTC. Protein: CASSSTSGEYNEQFF. The complete variable domain, with remaining parts taken from reference TRBV18 and TRBJ2-1, reads NAGVMQNPRHLVRRRGQEARLRCSPMKGHSHVYWYRQLPEEGLKFMVYLQKENIIDESGMPKERFSAEFPKEGPSILRIQQVVRGDSAAYFCASSSTSGEYNEQFFGPGTRLTVL.

The V and J genes are TRBV19 and TRBJ1-2, with a tentative D call TRBD1 (5 bases). The germline V gene has CDR1 LNHDA and CDR2 SQIVND (reference sequence). V lost 5 bases and J 4 bases, leaving 14 bases between the germline ends. This CDR3 region has 14 residues. This chain's CDR3 is CASSRTRGTYGYTF. The CDR3, as DNA: TGTGCCAGTAGTCGTACACGGGGGACCTATGGCTACACCTTC.

The rearrangement uses TRBV3-1 (or the pseudogene TRBV3-2) and TRBJ2-1; the match to TRBD2 covers 8 bases. CDR1 is LGHDT and CDR2 is YNNKEL in the germline V gene (reference sequence). J lost 5 bases, V lost 3 bases, and 9 bases had no gene match. CDR3 length: 16 residues. CDR3 loop: CASSQFAGGRDNEQFF. The CDR3 DNA follows: TGTGCCAGCAGCCAGTTTGCGGGAGGTCGGGACAATGAGCAGTTCTTC.

The rearrangement joins TRBV19 to TRBJ1-5; D gene uncertain. Germline-derived CDR1 and CDR2 are LNHDA and SQIVND (reference sequence). Trimming removed 7 bases from V and 0 bases from J, with 7 bases in between. The CDR3 is 13 amino acids. CDR3: CASTSYSNQPQHF. CDR3 in DNA: TGTGCCAGTACCAGTTATAGCAATCAGCCCCAGCATTTT.

The chain employs TRBV2 and TRBJ1-1, with a weak D call TRBD1 (6 bases). The CDR3 runs 14 residues. V lost 7 bases and J lost 4, with 16 bases in between. Per germline, CDR1 SNHLY and CDR2 FYNNEI. The CDR3 protein is CASNSQGGGTEAFF. CDR3 coding DNA: TGTGCCAGCAACTCCCAAGGGGGGGGCACTGAAGCTTTCTTT. Based on the CDR3 plus reference TRBV2 and TRBJ1-1, the full variable domain is EPEVTQTPSHQVTQMGQEVILRCVPISNHLYFYWYRQILGQKVEFLVSFYNNEISEKSEIFDDQFSVERPDGSNFTLKIRSTKLEDSAMYFCASNSQGGGTEAFFGQGTRLTVV.

CDR3 sequence: CASSARWLNTEAFF. As DNA, the CDR3 is TGTGCCAGCAGCGCCCGCTGGCTGAACACTGAAGCTTTCTTT. This rearrangement joins TRBV7-8 to TRBJ1-1; D is undetermined. This CDR3 region has 14 residues. V lost 5 bases, J lost 0 bases, and 10 bases lay in between. Germline lookup yields CDR1 SGHVS and CDR2 FQNEAQ. Based on the CDR3 plus reference TRBV7-8 and TRBJ1-1, the full variable domain is GAGVSQSPRYKVAKRGQDVALRCDPISGHVSLFWYQQALGQGPEFLTYFQNEAQLDKSGLPSDRFFAERPEGSVSTLKIQRTQQEDSAVYLCASSARWLNTEAFFGQGTRLTVV.